Listed below are T cell receptor beta chains from one sample, sequenced in a study of cytomegalovirus exposure and HLA in healthy donors. Measured with immunoSEQ multiplex PCR; TCRdb has only the in-frame clones, and not every one. The sample has about 160,000 clones, about 65% seen once. The sequencing sample was made of PBMCs. Receptors originate from a man in his forties in good health and CMV-seropositive. Each CDR3 is given with its conserved first and last residue. A D gene is named only where the DNA matches it firmly. Rows may omit the clone size; those that give it use once, few, many or a size class.

>TRBJ1-1|NA|TRBV2|NA
CASSEWEGFTEAFF
TGTGCCAGCAGTGAGTGGGAGGGGTTCACTGAAGCTTTCTTT
>TRBJ2-2|TRBD2|TRBV5-1|NA
CASSRPGLAGETGELFF
TGCGCCAGCAGCCGCCCCGGACTAGCGGGCGAAACCGGGGAGCTGTTTTTT
>TRBJ2-4|NA|TRBV7-8|NA
CASSFLGTDKNIQYF
TGTGCCAGCAGCTTCTTGGGCACGGACAAAAACATTCAGTACTTC
>TRBJ1-6|NA|TRBV6-1|NA
CASSALRQVVNSPLHF
TGTGCCAGCAGTGCCCTCCGGCAGGTCGTTAATTCACCCCTCCACTTT
>TRBJ2-5|TRBD2|TRBV4-3|once
CASSQDRASGLTETQYF
TGCGCCAGCAGCCAAGATCGGGCTAGCGGGTTGACAGAGACCCAGTACTTC
>TRBJ1-3|TRBD1|TRBV11-2|NA
CASSQTGANTIYF
TGTGCCAGCAGCCAAACAGGGGCAAACACCATATATTTT
>TRBJ2-6|NA|TRBV19|NA
CASKPPGANVLTF
TGTGCCAGTAAGCCCCCCGGGGCCAACGTCCTGACTTTC
>TRBJ1-1|NA|TRBV19|NA
CASSSDRMNTEAFF
TGTGCCAGTAGTAGTGACAGGATGAACACTGAAGCTTTCTTT
>TRBJ2-5|TRBD1|TRBV5-1|NA
CASSLDYRDSQETQYF
TGCGCCAGCAGCTTGGATTACCGGGACAGCCAAGAGACCCAGTACTTC
>TRBJ2-6|NA|TRBV30|NA
CAWSVRAIGANVLTF
TGTGCCTGGAGTGTGAGGGCGATTGGGGCCAACGTCCTGACTTTC
>TRBJ1-2|TRBD1|TRBV7-9|NA
CASRPPGTGVSDGYTF
TGTGCCAGCAGGCCACCCGGGACAGGGGTTTCTGATGGCTACACCTTC
>TRBJ1-1|NA|TRBV5-5|NA
CASRGGMNTEAFF
TGTGCCAGCCGGGGGGGGATGAACACTGAAGCTTTCTTT
>TRBJ2-7|NA|TRBV4-1|NA
CASSPAQGHEQYF
TGCGCCAGCAGCCCCGCCCAGGGCCACGAGCAGTACTTC
>TRBJ2-7|NA|TRBV10-2|NA
CASTVGTHTGYEQYF
TGCGCCAGCACCGTAGGGACACACACCGGCTACGAGCAGTACTTC